The text below deals with one T cell receptor beta chain. This clone was seen more than once but under ten times. This receptor's antigen is unknown. Base-call qualities are not available, and no considerably larger clone is one nucleotide away. This specimen's time point label, per the study, means: about 28 days (+/-7) after the second vaccine dose. Because spike-specific TCR depth and breadth did not differ between the two schedules, AZD1222 recipients who got a second dose at roughly 4 weeks were pooled with those who got a second dose at roughly 12 weeks. Samples from vaccinated people were obtained from the UK trials COV001 and COV002, which included a single-blind randomized controlled phase 2/3 trial of AZD1222 (ChAdOx1 nCoV-19) in healthy adults. For TCRbeta chain sequencing, PBMC samples from trial participants were taken at day 0 and at day 28 after the second dose. The CDR3 regions of human TCRbeta chains were analyzed by immunosequencing. As for the authors' bioinformatics: TCRs in the repertoires were matched against a reference library of SARS-CoV-2-specific TCRs that had been generated with the MIRA antigen-specificity platform. Breadth was defined as the fraction of unique TCRs that were SARS-CoV-2-associated. Depth was defined as the fraction of total T cells that were SARS-CoV-2-associated. Using the MIRA data, every spike-specific TCR was mapped to the spike region that the TCR reacted to and assigned to either a CD4 or a CD8 class. Log10-transformed breadth and depth values were compared by one-way ANOVA with Sidak's multiple comparisons tests. The immuneACCESS repertoire file appears here via TCRdb, limited to in-frame rearrangements. These files lack a portion of the clones; in checked studies, under half of the deficit traces to unresolved V genes, and the cause of the others is not known. The V and J calls and clone size come from that table; D and trimming were worked out from the DNA. This sample has more than 75,000 clones in its table, and 88% of those were observed once. Roughly 7.2% of the sample is held by the ten biggest clonotypes.

These data come from a study of T cell responses to AZD1222 COVID-19 vaccine (TCRdb year 2021). As for the study more broadly: TCR sequencing covered 233 trial participants: some 210 given two doses of AZD1222 and 26 given two doses of MenACWY control vaccine. Trial participants were enrolled by age into subgroups of 18-55, 56-69 and 70-plus years, and around 140, 26 and 57 TCR-sequenced participants, respectively, were included in these subgroups.

Results and caveats for the whole study, not just this receptor: Because no day 14 peak-response samples were available, the repertoires could be characterized only after the peak T cell response. Vaccine-associated CD4 TCRs spanned the whole spike protein, with dominant responses in regions 160-218 and 743-854. Only five to seven AZD1222 recipients were SARS-CoV-2 seropositive at baseline, limiting conclusions about previously exposed vaccinees. The 56-69-year group was small, and its depth increase did not reach significance, likely because of low power. Most participants were white British and females outnumbered males, and the authors suggested that clonal diversity may have been underestimated. After two AZD1222 doses, spike-specific TCR breadth and depth were significantly higher than at day 0 and than in MenACWY recipients. Reportedly, close to half of the unique spike-specific TCRs recognized epitopes lying outside the regions that are mutated in the B.1.351 and B.1.1.7 variants.

The CDR3 holds 16 amino acids from the cysteine to the phenylalanine. Only the CDR3 region is kept as DNA, spanning 48 bases read in frame from base 1. In the germline V gene, CDR1 corresponds to MGHRA and CDR2 to YSYEKL. At the junction V is shortened by 2 bases and J by 2 bases, with 15 bases in between. The sequence was obtained from an adult who received the AZD1222 COVID-19 vaccine. Recombination connected TRBV4-1 to TRBJ2-5; the D gene is perhaps TRBD1, on 5 matching bases. The sequences come from peripheral blood, collected 28 days after the second AZD1222 dose. The sequenced DNA is TGCGCCAGCAGCCAACAGGGATCGGTGGGGCAAGAGACCCAGTACTTC. This translates into CASSQQGSVGQETQYF.